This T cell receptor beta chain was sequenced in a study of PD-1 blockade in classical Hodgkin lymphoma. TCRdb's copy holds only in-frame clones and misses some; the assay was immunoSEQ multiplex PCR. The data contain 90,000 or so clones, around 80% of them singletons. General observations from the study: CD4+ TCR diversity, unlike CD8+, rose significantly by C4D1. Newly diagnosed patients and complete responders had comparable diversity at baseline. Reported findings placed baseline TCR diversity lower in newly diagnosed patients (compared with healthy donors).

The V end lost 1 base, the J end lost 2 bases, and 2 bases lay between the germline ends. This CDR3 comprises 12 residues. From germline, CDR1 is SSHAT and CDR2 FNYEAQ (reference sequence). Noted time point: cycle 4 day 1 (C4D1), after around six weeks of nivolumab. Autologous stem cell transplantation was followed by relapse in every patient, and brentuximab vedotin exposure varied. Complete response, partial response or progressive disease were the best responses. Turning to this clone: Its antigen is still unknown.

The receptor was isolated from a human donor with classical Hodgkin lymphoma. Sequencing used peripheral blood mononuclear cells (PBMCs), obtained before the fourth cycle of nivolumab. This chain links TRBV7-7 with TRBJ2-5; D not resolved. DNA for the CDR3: TGTGCCAGCAGCTTAGAGCAAGAGACCCAGTACTTC. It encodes CASSLEQETQYF.